The 28 T cell receptor beta chains reported below all come from one sample, sequenced in a study of T-cell reconstitution after alpha-beta-depleted transplantation in children. Preparation of the TCRbeta library used unique molecular identifiers. MiXCR was run by TCRdb on the PCR reads, yielding one entry per CDR3 protein. Here the sample spans approximately 190,000 distinct CDR3 sequences, approximately 8.4% being singletons. This sample comprised PBMCs, mostly from graft donor cells, obtained 360 days after TCRalphabeta/CD19-depleted stem cell transplant. Every receptor here comes from a male patient between 2 and 9 years old who had a stem cell transplant for acute myeloid leukemia, so the T cells may come from the graft donor.

This clonotype was found a few times. The rearrangement links TRBV29-1 to TRBJ2-5, with TRBD2 identical over 8 bases. CDR1 is SQVTM and CDR2 is ANQGSEA in the germline V gene. The junction had 7 bases not matched to a gene; V was cut back by 2 bases and J by 2 bases. The CDR3 runs to 15 residues. The CDR3 loop is CSVEPRLAKQETQYF. The CDR3 DNA follows: TGCAGCGTTGAACCAAGACTAGCGAAACAAGAGACCCAGTACTTC. Variable domain in full (rest from reference TRBV29-1 and TRBJ2-5): SAVISQKPSRDICQRGTSLTIQCQVDSQVTMMFWYRQQPGQSLTLIATANQGSEATYESGFVIDKFPISRPNLTFSTLTVSNMSPEDSSIYLCSVEPRLAKQETQYFGPGTRLLVL.

J is TRBJ2-5 and V is TRBV5-1; a weak D match, TRBD2 (6 bases). V was shortened by 0 bases and J by 2 bases, with 11 bases between the two germline ends. Per germline, CDR1 SGHRS and CDR2 YFSETQ. The CDR3 is 15 residues long. For the CDR3, the DNA is TGCGCCAGCAGCTTGGCACTAGCCTCTCAAGAGACCCAGTACTTC. This translates into CASSLALASQETQYF.

In this sample, this clonotype turned up many times. Here the CDR3 DNA reads TGCAGTGCTCCGGAGGGGAACACTGAAGCTTTCTTT. This codes for CSAPEGNTEAFF. The V and J genes are TRBV20-1 and TRBJ1-1; D is uncertain. Germline CDR1 reads DFQATT; CDR2 reads SNEGSKA (reference sequence). V was trimmed by 5 bases and J by 1 base, leaving 8 bases between them. The CDR3 consists of 12 residues.

This clonotype was counted only a few times. The chain has TRBV20-1 and TRBJ2-7; 8 positions agree with TRBD2. V was pared by 1 base and J by 4 bases, with 18 bases of the junction left unmatched. Per germline, CDR1 DFQATT and CDR2 SNEGSKA (reference sequence). This CDR3 is built from 18 residues. CDR3 sequence reads: CSARALPGGPGFRYEQYF. CDR3 bases: TGCAGTGCTAGAGCTCTCCCGGGAGGGCCCGGTTTTAGGTACGAGCAGTACTTC.

This clonotype was detected only a few times. V is TRBV4-1 and J is TRBJ2-5, with 7 bases that match TRBD2. Germline CDR1 is MGHRA and CDR2 is YSYEKL. Trimming cost V 5 bases and J 2 bases; bases outside gene matches: 5. This CDR3 is 14 amino acids long. The CDR3 DNA sequence: TGCGCCAGCAGCGGGACTACGTCGCAAGAGACCCAGTACTTC. Its translation: CASSGTTSQETQYF.

At least ten counts were recorded for this clonotype. The V call is TRBV9, the J call TRBJ2-2; TRBD2 matches 7 bases. Germline-derived CDR1 and CDR2 are SGDLS and YYNGEE. CDR3 length: 16 residues. V shed 0 bases and J 4 bases; nucleotides not matched to a gene: 6. In DNA form, the CDR3 reads TGTGCCAGCAGCGTAGATGCGGGAGTGGGCACCGGGGAGCTGTTTTTT. It is translated as CASSVDAGVGTGELFF.

This clonotype was found many times. This rearrangement joins TRBV7-9 to TRBJ2-1; 10 bases agree with TRBD2. The CDR3 has 15 residues. In germline, CDR1 is SEHNR, CDR2 FQNEAQ (reference sequence). After removal of 4 bases from V and 8 bases from J, the junction contained 8 bases not matched to a gene. CDR3 sequence: CASSSPSGSFYEQFF. CDR3 sequence (DNA): TGTGCCAGCAGCTCGCCTAGCGGGAGTTTCTATGAGCAGTTCTTC.

The gene calls are TRBV4-3 and TRBJ2-7, with D possibly being TRBD2 (6 bases). CDR1 is LGHNA, CDR2 YSLEER, per germline. Trimming shortened V by 1 base and J by 1 base, and 14 bases separated the two germline ends. The CDR3 length is 16 residues. The CDR3 bases are TGCGCCAGCAGCCAAGTAGCCCGGGAGCCTTCCTACGAGCAGTACTTC. This encodes CASSQVAREPSYEQYF.

This chain connects TRBV12-3 or TRBV12-4 to TRBJ2-1; D might be TRBD1 or TRBD2, each matching 6 bases. The CDR3 spans 15 residues. Between the trimmed V and J ends, which lost 4 bases and 7 bases, there was a span of 17 bases. Here the CDR3 reads CASSYGGPPRNEQFF. The CDR3 DNA reads TGTGCCAGCAGTTATGGGGGGCCCCCTAGGAATGAGCAGTTCTTC.

This chain uses TRBV29-1 with TRBJ2-1, with 8 bases that match TRBD2. The CDR3 is 16 amino acids. Germline CDR1 SQVTM, CDR2 ANQGSEA. V lost 3 bases to trimming and J lost 2 bases; unmatched junction nucleotides: 9. Here the CDR3 DNA reads TGCAGCGTTGATCCTCACGCAGCGGGGGCCTACAATGAGCAGTTCTTC. Amino acid sequence: CSVDPHAAGAYNEQFF.

This clonotype was seen repeatedly, ten times or more. The rearrangement uses TRBV6-1 and TRBJ1-1, with TRBD1 matching 8 bases. J was trimmed by 1 base and V by 7 bases; bases with no gene match: 5. Germline V gene sequence: CDR1 MNHNS, CDR2 SASEGT. The CDR3 has 14 amino acids. The chain's CDR3 is CASKPDRENTEAFF. CDR3 sequence (DNA): TGTGCCAGCAAACCGGACAGGGAGAACACTGAAGCTTTCTTT.

This clonotype appeared many times. The rearrangement uses TRBV6-5 and TRBJ2-5; D is uncertain. V was pared by 1 base and J by 0 bases, with 18 bases between. The CDR3 runs 18 residues. Germline CDR1 is MNHEY and CDR2 is SVGAGI. CDR3 bases: TGTGCCAGCAGTTACTACAAAACAGCGCCAATGTACCAAGAGACCCAGTACTTC. Its protein product is CASSYYKTAPMYQETQYF.

At least ten counts were recorded for this clonotype. This chain connects TRBV6-1 to TRBJ2-2; 13 nucleotides match TRBD2. The CDR3 loop spans 17 amino acids. V was clipped by 6 bases and J by 3 bases; unmatched bases: 7. In germline, CDR1 is MNHNS, CDR2 SASEGT. CDR3 protein: CASRPTSGRTYTGELFF. The CDR3 nucleotides read TGTGCCAGCAGGCCGACTAGCGGGAGGACCTACACCGGGGAGCTGTTTTTT.

This chain uses TRBV29-1 with TRBJ2-5; D is unclear. Germline lookup yields CDR1 SQVTM and CDR2 ANQGSEA. This CDR3 has 12 amino acids. Trimming cost V 7 bases and J 4 bases, with 13 bases left between them. CDR3 sequence: CSARKGGETQYF. Here the CDR3 DNA reads TGCAGCGCGCGAAAGGGCGGAGAGACCCAGTACTTC. The variable domain in full, with the rest retrieved from reference TRBV29-1 and TRBJ2-5, is SAVISQKPSRDICQRGTSLTIQCQVDSQVTMMFWYRQQPGQSLTLIATANQGSEATYESGFVIDKFPISRPNLTFSTLTVSNMSPEDSSIYLCSARKGGETQYFGPGTRLLVL.

This clonotype was counted at least ten times. The rearrangement joins TRBV7-9 to TRBJ2-1; a weak D match, TRBD2 (6 bases). Germline-derived CDR1 and CDR2 are SEHNR and FQNEAQ (reference sequence). CDR3 length: 17 amino acids. V lost 4 bases and J 3 bases, leaving 19 bases between the germline ends. The CDR3 coding sequence is TGTGCCAGCAGCTCCACTCGGGGGTCTTCTAGCTACAATGAGCAGTTCTTC. As protein: CASSSTRGSSSYNEQFF.

This clonotype appeared many times. The chain couples TRBV10-3 to TRBJ2-4; 9 nucleotides match TRBD1. The CDR3 extends over 16 amino acids. V trimming: 4 bases; J trimming: 2 bases; junction bases outside the gene matches: 6. From germline, CDR1 is ENHRY and CDR2 SYGVKD. In nucleotides, the CDR3 is TGTGCCATCAGTGCGGGACAGGGAACGACCAAAAACATTCAGTACTTC. This encodes CAISAGQGTTKNIQYF.

The gene calls are TRBV7-2 and TRBJ2-1, with D perhaps matching TRBD1 (7 bases). Trimming cost V 1 base and J 10 bases, with 14 bases left between them. Looked up from germline, CDR1 is SGHTA and CDR2 is FQGNSA. The CDR3 sequence is 14 residues long. The CDR3 bases are TGTGCCAGCAGCTTAGGCAGGGGGGCCGGAGAGCAGTTCTTC. Its protein product is CASSLGRGAGEQFF. The full variable domain, its missing parts supplied by reference TRBV7-2 and TRBJ2-1, is GAGVSQSPSNKVTEKGKDVELRCDPISGHTALYWYRQSLGQGLEFLIYFQGNSAPDKSGLPSDRFSAERTGGSVSTLTIQRTQQEDSAVYLCASSLGRGAGEQFFGPGTRLTVL.

V gene TRBV5-8 combines with J gene TRBJ2-5; 7 positions match TRBD1. In germline, CDR1 is SGHTS, CDR2 YDEGEE. The CDR3 totals 16 residues. V lost 4 bases and J lost 3; bases outside the gene matches: 12. The CDR3 bases are TGTGCCAGCAGCCGAAGGGGGCCACAACCCAAAGAGACCCAGTACTTC. Translated: CASSRRGPQPKETQYF.

Many counts were recorded for this clonotype. The rearrangement links TRBV20-1 to TRBJ2-1; 8 positions agree with TRBD2. The CDR3 has 13 residues. Trimming removed 2 bases from V and 4 bases from J; junction bases left unmatched: 1. Germline CDR1 DFQATT, CDR2 SNEGSKA (reference sequence). The CDR3 nucleotides are TGCAGTGCTAGACTAGCGGGTTACAATGAGCAGTTCTTC. Translated: CSARLAGYNEQFF.

This clonotype was counted ten times or more. The genes are TRBV11-2 and TRBJ2-1; D might be TRBD1 (6 bases). The germline V and J ends were trimmed by 0 bases and 10 bases, with 7 bases remaining between them. The CDR3 sequence is 12 residues long. CDR1 and CDR2 (germline): SGHAT, FQNNGV. CDR3 sequence: CASSLDRGEQFF. DNA for the CDR3: TGTGCCAGCAGCTTAGACAGGGGAGAGCAGTTCTTC.

V gene TRBV7-9 combines with J gene TRBJ2-5; D assignment may be TRBD1 or TRBD2 (5 bases each). This CDR3 contains 14 residues. Germline CDR1 and CDR2: SEHNR and FQNEAQ (reference sequence). V lost 6 bases and J lost 2, with 13 bases in between. The DNA of the CDR3 is TGTGCCAGCAGTCCCTGGGACCGTCAAGAGACCCAGTACTTC. The encoded protein is CASSPWDRQETQYF.

This clonotype was counted at least ten times. V and J are TRBV2 and TRBJ2-1; D is possibly TRBD1 or TRBD2 (5 bases each). CDR1 and CDR2 from the germline V gene are SNHLY and FYNNEI. The CDR3 extends over 16 amino acids. Trimming pared 4 bases from V and 5 bases from J, leaving 18 bases between. The CDR3 reads CASSGWYGTENNEQFF. In DNA, the CDR3 is TGTGCCAGCAGTGGATGGTACGGGACGGAGAACAATGAGCAGTTCTTC.

The chain has TRBV7-3 and TRBJ2-1, with 9 bases matching TRBD2. The CDR3 has 15 amino acids. The junction had 7 bases not matched to a gene; V was cut back by 4 bases and J by 6 bases. CDR1 is SGHTA, CDR2 FQGTGA, per germline. CDR3 protein: CASSSGLARVNEQFF. CDR3 in DNA: TGTGCCAGCAGCTCCGGACTAGCGAGGGTCAATGAGCAGTTCTTC.

The chain is built from TRBV4-1 and TRBJ2-5; 9 bases are shared with TRBD2. This CDR3 region has 17 residues. V gave up 2 bases and J gave up 2 bases; unmatched junction bases: 9. Germline V gene lookup returns CDR1 MGHRA and CDR2 YSYEKL. The CDR3 DNA reads TGCGCCAGCAGCCAACCGACGGCTAGCGGGGTTCAAGAGACCCAGTACTTC. Its protein is CASSQPTASGVQETQYF.

Only a few counts were recorded for this clonotype. This sequence joins TRBV7-2 and TRBJ2-1; D ambiguous. V shed 5 bases and J shed 2 bases, with 13 bases lying between them. From germline, CDR1 is SGHTA and CDR2 FQGNSA. This CDR3 is 15 amino acids long. CDR3 residues: CASSPALHTYNEQFF. CDR3 in DNA: TGTGCCAGCAGCCCAGCTCTCCATACCTACAATGAGCAGTTCTTC. Variable domain in full (rest from reference TRBV7-2 and TRBJ2-1): GAGVSQSPSNKVTEKGKDVELRCDPISGHTALYWYRQSLGQGLEFLIYFQGNSAPDKSGLPSDRFSAERTGGSVSTLTIQRTQQEDSAVYLCASSPALHTYNEQFFGPGTRLTVL.

This rearrangement joins TRBV9 to TRBJ2-7; D uncertain. Trimming took off 0 bases at V and 3 bases at J, with 25 bases between the two ends. This CDR3 region has 19 residues. Germline V gene lookup returns CDR1 SGDLS and CDR2 YYNGEE. This CDR3 is CASSVGGRGQTPGHYEQYV. The CDR3 coding sequence is TGTGCCAGCAGCGTAGGAGGAAGAGGTCAAACCCCAGGTCACTACGAGCAGTACGTC.

This clonotype was picked up a small number of times. The rearrangement links TRBV20-1 to TRBJ2-1; weak D call: TRBD1 (5 bases). V was cut by 5 bases and J by 10 bases, with 15 bases left in between. The CDR3 contains 12 residues. CDR1 is DFQATT and CDR2 is SNEGSKA in the germline V gene (reference sequence). The DNA of the CDR3 is TGCAGTGCTGTGACAGCTGCAGAGGAGCAGTTCTTC. Translated: CSAVTAAEEQFF.

The chain uses TRBV9 and TRBJ2-3, with 7 bases fitting TRBD2. This CDR3 spans 15 amino acids. Trimming at V came to 0 bases and at J to 2 bases, leaving 3 bases not matched to a gene. Germline loops: CDR1 SGDLS, CDR2 YYNGEE. The CDR3 DNA reads TGTGCCAGCAGCGTAGGCAGCGGGGTCACAGATACGCAGTATTTT. Protein: CASSVGSGVTDTQYF.